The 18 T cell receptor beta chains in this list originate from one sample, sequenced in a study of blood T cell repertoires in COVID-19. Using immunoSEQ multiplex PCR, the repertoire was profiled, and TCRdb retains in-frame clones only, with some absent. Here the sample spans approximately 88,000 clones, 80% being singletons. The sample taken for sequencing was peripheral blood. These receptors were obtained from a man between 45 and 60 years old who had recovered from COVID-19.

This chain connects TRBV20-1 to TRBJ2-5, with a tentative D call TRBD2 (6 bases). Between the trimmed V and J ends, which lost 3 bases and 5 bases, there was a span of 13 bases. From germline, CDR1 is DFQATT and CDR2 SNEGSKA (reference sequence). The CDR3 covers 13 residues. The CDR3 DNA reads TGCAGTGCTAGTCTAGGAGGGGAGGAGACCCAGTACTTC. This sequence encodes CSASLGGEETQYF.

The CDR3 sequence: CASSARSDNEQFF. CDR3 DNA sequence: TGTGCCAGCAGCGCGCGATCTGACAATGAGCAGTTCTTC. The chain has TRBV11-2 and TRBJ2-1; D gene uncertain. The V and J ends lost 5 bases and 5 bases respectively, with 10 bases between them. Per the germline V gene, CDR1 is SGHAT and CDR2 is FQNNGV. This CDR3 is 13 amino acids long.

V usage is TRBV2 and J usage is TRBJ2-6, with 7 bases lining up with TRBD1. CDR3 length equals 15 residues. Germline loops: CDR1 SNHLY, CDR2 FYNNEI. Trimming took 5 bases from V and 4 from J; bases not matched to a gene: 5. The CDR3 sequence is CASSPTGDGANVLTF. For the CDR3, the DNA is TGTGCCAGCAGTCCTACAGGGGACGGGGCCAACGTCCTGACTTTC.

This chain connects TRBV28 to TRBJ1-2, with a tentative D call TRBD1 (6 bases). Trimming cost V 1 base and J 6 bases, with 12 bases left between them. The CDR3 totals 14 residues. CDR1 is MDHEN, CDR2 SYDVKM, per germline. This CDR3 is CASSLSYRANGYTF. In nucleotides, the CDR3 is TGTGCCAGCAGTTTATCCTACAGGGCTAATGGCTACACCTTC.

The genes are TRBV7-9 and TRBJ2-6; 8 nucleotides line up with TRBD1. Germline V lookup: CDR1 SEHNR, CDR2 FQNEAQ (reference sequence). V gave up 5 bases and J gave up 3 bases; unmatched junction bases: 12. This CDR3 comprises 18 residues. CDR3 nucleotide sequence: TGTGCCAGCAGCAAACAGTGGACAGGGTTCGGTGGGGCCAACGTCCTGACTTTC. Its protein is CASSKQWTGFGGANVLTF.

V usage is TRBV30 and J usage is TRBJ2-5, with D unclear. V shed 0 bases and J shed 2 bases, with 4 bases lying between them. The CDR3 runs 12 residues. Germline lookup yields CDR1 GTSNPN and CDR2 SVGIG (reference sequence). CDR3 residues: CAWSVRQETQYF. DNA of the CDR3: TGTGCCTGGAGTGTGCGACAAGAGACCCAGTACTTC.

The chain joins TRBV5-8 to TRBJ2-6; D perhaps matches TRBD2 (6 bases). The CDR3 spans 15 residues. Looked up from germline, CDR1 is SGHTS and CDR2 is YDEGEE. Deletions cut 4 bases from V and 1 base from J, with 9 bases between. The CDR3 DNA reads TGTGCCAGCAGCCTAGGAGGGTCTGGGGCCAACGTCCTGACTTTC. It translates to CASSLGGSGANVLTF.

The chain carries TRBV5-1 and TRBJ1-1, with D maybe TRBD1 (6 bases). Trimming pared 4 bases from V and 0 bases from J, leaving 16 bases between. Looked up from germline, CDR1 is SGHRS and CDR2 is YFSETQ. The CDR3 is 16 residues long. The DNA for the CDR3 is TGCGCCAGCAGCCCGGGCGGCAGGGGAATGAACACTGAAGCTTTCTTT. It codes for CASSPGGRGMNTEAFF. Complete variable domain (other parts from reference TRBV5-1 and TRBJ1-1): KAGVTQTPRYLIKTRGQQVTLSCSPISGHRSVSWYQQTPGQGLQFLFEYFSETQRNKGNFPGRFSGRQFSNSRSEMNVSTLELGDSALYLCASSPGGRGMNTEAFFGQGTRLTVV.

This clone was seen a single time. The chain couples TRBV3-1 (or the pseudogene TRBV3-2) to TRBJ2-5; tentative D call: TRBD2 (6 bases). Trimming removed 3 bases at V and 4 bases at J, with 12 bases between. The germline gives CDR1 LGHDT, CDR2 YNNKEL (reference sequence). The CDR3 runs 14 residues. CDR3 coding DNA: TGTGCCAGCAGCCAGCGGAGGGTTGGAGAGACCCAGTACTTC. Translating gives CASSQRRVGETQYF.

The CDR3: CAWSPFAGGYNEQFF. DNA of the CDR3: TGTGCCTGGAGCCCTTTTGCGGGGGGCTACAATGAGCAGTTCTTC. This sequence joins TRBV30 and TRBJ2-1; 8 bases map to TRBD2. V shed 3 bases, J shed 3 bases, and the junction held 7 bases outside the gene matches. Germline lookup yields CDR1 GTSNPN and CDR2 SVGIG (reference sequence). The CDR3 spans 15 residues.

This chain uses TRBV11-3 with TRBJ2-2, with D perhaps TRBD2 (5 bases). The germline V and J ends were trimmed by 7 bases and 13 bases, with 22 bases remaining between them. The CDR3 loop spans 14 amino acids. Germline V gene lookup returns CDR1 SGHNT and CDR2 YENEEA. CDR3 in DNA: TGTGCCAGCACCAATGGACGGTTCGGGGTTGGGCTGTTTTTT. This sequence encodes CASTNGRFGVGLFF.

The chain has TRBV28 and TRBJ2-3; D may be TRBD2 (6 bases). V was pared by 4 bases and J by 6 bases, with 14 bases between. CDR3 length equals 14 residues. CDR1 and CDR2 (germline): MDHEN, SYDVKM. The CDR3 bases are TGTGCCAGCAGTTCAGCGGGTCCGAGGGATACGCAGTATTTT. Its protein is CASSSAGPRDTQYF. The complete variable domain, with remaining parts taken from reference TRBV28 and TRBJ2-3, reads DVKVTQSSRYLVKRTGEKVFLECVQDMDHENMFWYRQDPGLGLRLIYFSYDVKMKEKGDIPEGYSVSREKKERFSLILESASTNQTSMYLCASSSAGPRDTQYFGPGTRLTVL.

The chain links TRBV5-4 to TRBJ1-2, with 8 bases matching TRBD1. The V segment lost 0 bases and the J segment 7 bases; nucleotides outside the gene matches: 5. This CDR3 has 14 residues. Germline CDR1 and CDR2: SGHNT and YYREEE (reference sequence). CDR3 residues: CASSLAQGALGYTF. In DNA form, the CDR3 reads TGTGCCAGCAGCTTGGCCCAGGGGGCGCTTGGCTACACCTTC.

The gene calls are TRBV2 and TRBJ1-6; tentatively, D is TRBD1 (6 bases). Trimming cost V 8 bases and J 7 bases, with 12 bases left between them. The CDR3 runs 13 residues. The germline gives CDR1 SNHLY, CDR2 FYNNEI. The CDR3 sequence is CASAQGINSPLHF. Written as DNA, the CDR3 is TGTGCCAGCGCCCAGGGGATCAATTCACCCCTCCACTTT.

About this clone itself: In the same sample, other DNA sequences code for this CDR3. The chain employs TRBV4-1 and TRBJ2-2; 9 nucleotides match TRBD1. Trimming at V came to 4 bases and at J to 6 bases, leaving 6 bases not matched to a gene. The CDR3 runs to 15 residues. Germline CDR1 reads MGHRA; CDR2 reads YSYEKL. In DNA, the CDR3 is TGCGCCAGCAGCCTCCGGGACAGGGACTCCGGGGAGCTGTTTTTT. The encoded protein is CASSLRDRDSGELFF.

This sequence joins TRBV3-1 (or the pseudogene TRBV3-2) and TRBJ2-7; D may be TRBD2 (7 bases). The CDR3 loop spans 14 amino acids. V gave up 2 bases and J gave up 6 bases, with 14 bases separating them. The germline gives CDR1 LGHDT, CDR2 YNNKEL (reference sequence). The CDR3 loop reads CASSQRGGGSEQYF. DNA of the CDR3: TGTGCCAGCAGCCAAAGAGGGGGAGGGAGCGAGCAGTACTTC.

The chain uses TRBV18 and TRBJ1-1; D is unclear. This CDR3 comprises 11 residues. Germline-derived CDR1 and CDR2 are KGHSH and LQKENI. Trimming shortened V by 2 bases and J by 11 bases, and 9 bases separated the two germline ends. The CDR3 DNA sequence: TGTGCCAGCTCACCAGAGGTAGTGGCTTTCTTT. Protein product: CASSPEVVAFF.

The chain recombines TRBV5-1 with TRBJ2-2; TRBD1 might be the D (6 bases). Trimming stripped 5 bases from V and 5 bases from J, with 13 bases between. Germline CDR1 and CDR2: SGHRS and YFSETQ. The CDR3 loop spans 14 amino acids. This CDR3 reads CASRNYRETGELFF. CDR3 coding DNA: TGCGCCAGCAGGAACTACAGGGAAACCGGGGAGCTGTTTTTT.